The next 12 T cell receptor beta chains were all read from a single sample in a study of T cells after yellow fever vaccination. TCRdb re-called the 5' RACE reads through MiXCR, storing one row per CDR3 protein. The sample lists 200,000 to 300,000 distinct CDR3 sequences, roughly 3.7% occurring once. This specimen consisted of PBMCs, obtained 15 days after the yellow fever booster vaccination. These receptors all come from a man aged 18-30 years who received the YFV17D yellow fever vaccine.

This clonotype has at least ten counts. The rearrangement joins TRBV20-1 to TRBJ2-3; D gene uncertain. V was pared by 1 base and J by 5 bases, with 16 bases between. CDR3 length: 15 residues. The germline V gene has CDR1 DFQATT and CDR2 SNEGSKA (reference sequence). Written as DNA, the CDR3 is TGCAGTGCTAGAGCCCTGGCAGTCCAAGGAGATACGCAGTATTTT. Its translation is CSARALAVQGDTQYF.

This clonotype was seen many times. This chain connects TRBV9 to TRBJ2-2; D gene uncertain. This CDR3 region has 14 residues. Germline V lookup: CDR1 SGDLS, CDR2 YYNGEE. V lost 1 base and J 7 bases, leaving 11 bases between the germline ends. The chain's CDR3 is CASSVLVQGGELFF. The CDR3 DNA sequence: TGTGCCAGCAGCGTATTAGTCCAAGGCGGGGAGCTGTTTTTT.

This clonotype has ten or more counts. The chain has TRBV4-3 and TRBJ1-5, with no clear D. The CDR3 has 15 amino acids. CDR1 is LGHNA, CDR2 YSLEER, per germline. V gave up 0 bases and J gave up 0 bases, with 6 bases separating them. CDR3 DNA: TGCGCCAGCAGCCAAGATCCTTATAGCAATCAGCCCCAGCATTTT. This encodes CASSQDPYSNQPQHF.

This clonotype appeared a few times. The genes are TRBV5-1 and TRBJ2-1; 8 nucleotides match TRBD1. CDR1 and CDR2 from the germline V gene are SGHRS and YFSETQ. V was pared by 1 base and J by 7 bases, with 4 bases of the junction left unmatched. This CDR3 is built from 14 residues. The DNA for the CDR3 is TGCGCCAGCAGCTTGAGCCACAGGGGGAATGAGCAGTTCTTC. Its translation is CASSLSHRGNEQFF.

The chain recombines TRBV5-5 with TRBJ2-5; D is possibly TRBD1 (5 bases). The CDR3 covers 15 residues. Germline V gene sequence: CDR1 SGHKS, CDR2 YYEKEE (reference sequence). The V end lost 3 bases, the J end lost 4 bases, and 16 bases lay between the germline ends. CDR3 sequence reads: CASSWGVQERETQYF. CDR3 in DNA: TGTGCCAGCAGCTGGGGCGTTCAGGAACGAGAGACCCAGTACTTC.

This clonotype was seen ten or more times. CDR3 DNA sequence: TGTGCCTGGAGCGGACATACGGGACAGAATTTTGAAAAACTGTTTTTT. Translation: CAWSGHTGQNFEKLFF. This chain joins TRBV30 and TRBJ1-4, with TRBD1 matching over 7 bases. With 3 bases clipped from V and 7 bases from J, the junction kept 14 bases outside the gene matches. This CDR3 is built from 16 residues. CDR1 and CDR2 from the germline V gene are GTSNPN and SVGIG (reference sequence).

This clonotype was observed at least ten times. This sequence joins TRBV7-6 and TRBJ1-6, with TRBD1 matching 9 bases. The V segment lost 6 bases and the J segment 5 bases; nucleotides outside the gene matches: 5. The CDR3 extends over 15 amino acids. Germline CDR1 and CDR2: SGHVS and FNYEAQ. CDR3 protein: CASRRDRADNSPLHF. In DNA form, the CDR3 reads TGTGCCAGCAGGCGGGACAGGGCGGATAATTCACCCCTCCACTTT.

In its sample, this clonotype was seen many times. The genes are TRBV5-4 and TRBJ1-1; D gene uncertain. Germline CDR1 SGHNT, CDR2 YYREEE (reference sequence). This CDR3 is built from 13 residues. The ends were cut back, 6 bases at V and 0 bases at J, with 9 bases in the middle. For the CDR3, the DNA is TGTGCCAGCAAAACGGATGTGAACACTGAAGCTTTCTTT. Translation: CASKTDVNTEAFF.

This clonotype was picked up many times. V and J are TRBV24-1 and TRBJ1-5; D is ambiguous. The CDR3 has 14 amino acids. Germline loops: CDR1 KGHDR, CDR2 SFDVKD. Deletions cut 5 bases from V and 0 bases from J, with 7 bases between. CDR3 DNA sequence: TGTGCCACCAGTGGAACTCTTAGCAATCAGCCCCAGCATTTT. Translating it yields CATSGTLSNQPQHF.

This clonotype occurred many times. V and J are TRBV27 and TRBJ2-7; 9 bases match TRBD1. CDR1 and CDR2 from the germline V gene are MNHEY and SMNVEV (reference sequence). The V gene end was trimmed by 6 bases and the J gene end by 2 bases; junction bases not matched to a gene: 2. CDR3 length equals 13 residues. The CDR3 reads CASRRTGAYEQYF. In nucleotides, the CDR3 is TGTGCCAGCAGGCGGACAGGGGCCTACGAGCAGTACTTC.

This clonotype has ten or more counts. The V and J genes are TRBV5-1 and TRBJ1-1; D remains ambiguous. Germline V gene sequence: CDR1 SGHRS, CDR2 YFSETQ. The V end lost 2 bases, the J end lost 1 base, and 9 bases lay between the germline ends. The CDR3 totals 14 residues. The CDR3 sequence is CASSFRLENTEAFF. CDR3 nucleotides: TGCGCCAGCAGCTTCCGGTTGGAGAACACTGAAGCTTTCTTT.

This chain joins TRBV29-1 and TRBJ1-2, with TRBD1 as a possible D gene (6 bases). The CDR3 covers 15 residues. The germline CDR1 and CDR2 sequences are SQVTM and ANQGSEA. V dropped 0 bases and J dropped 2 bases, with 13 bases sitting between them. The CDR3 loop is CSVEDSTGSNYGYTF. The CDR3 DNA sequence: TGCAGCGTTGAAGATAGCACAGGGAGCAACTATGGCTACACCTTC.